This T cell receptor (beta chain) was sequenced for a study of T-cell reconstitution after alpha-beta-depleted transplantation in children. This clonotype was seen many times. The V end was cut by 5 bases, the J end by 0 bases, with 8 bases between. CDR1 is SGHTA and CDR2 is FQGNSA in the germline V gene. The CDR3 loop spans 14 amino acids. Researchers prepared the TCRbeta library using unique molecular identifiers, the study reports. TCRdb ran MiXCR on the PCR reads and lists one entry per CDR3 protein. The sample yields about 230,000 distinct CDR3 sequences, approximately 9.9% seen once. V gene TRBV7-2 combines with J gene TRBJ1-3, with D tentatively TRBD1 (5 bases). The clonotype comes from a human donor who donated a stem cell graft to a child with SCID. Material: PBMCs from the stem cell graft donor, obtained from the stem cell graft. The CDR3 nucleotides read TGTGCCAGCAGCCCCGGGACCTCTGGAAACACCATATATTTT. It codes for CASSPGTSGNTIYF.